The 19 T cell receptor beta chains below come from one sample, sequenced in a study of response to subunit inactivated influenza vaccine. TCRdb re-called the RT-PCR reads through MiXCR, storing one row per CDR3 protein. The sample carries about 650,000 distinct CDR3 sequences, around 16% recorded once. This specimen consisted of PBMCs from blood, obtained roughly 13 days after vaccination. These receptors all stem from a man over 45 who received an inactivated influenza vaccine.

V is TRBV28 and J is TRBJ2-1; 13 positions agree with TRBD2. This CDR3 has 15 amino acids. The germline V gene has CDR1 MDHEN and CDR2 SYDVKM. Unmatched junction bases numbered 5, after V lost 6 bases and J lost 6 bases. CDR3 sequence: CASRTGLAGTNEQFF. CDR3 in DNA: TGTGCCAGCAGAACGGGACTAGCGGGAACCAATGAGCAGTTCTTC.

This clonotype was observed a single time. The J gene is TRBJ2-7, the V gene TRBV19; D may match TRBD1 or TRBD2 (5 bases each). The CDR3 sequence is 13 residues long. Trimming shortened V by 3 bases and J by 7 bases, and 13 bases separated the two germline ends. The germline V gene has CDR1 LNHDA and CDR2 SQIVND (reference sequence). In nucleotides, the CDR3 is TGTGCCAGTAGTATCGGCAGGGAGAGGGAGCAGTACTTC. This gives the protein CASSIGREREQYF. Supplemented by reference TRBV19 and TRBJ2-7, the full variable domain reads DGGITQSPKYLFRKEGQNVTLSCEQNLNHDAMYWYRQDPGQGLRLIYYSQIVNDFQKGDIAEGYSVSREKKESFPLTVTSAQKNPTAFYLCASSIGREREQYFGPGTRLTVT.

V is TRBV28 and J is TRBJ1-5; D call uncertain. Trimming took off 2 bases at V and 0 bases at J, with 11 bases between the two ends. The CDR3 has 16 residues. Germline CDR1 reads MDHEN; CDR2 reads SYDVKM. The chain's CDR3 is CASSLERVYSNQPQHF. The CDR3, as DNA: TGTGCCAGCAGTTTAGAAAGGGTATATAGCAATCAGCCCCAGCATTTT.

This clonotype was observed a few times. The CDR3 is CASSVDTSNTEAFF. The CDR3 DNA follows: TGCGCCAGCAGCGTGGACACATCCAACACTGAAGCTTTCTTT. The chain uses TRBV5-1 and TRBJ1-1, with a weak D call TRBD1 (5 bases). Germline V gene lookup returns CDR1 SGHRS and CDR2 YFSETQ. The CDR3 covers 14 residues. Between the trimmed V and J ends, which lost 4 bases and 2 bases, there was a span of 12 bases.

This clonotype was counted between two and nine times. The chain links TRBV12-3 or TRBV12-4 to TRBJ1-1; 7 nucleotides match TRBD1. Unmatched junction bases numbered 8, after V lost 5 bases and J lost 2 bases. This CDR3 comprises 15 residues. Here the CDR3 reads CASSGYRGQNTEAFF. The CDR3 nucleotides are TGTGCCAGCAGTGGGTACAGGGGTCAAAACACTGAAGCTTTCTTT.

The CDR3 reads CATQRAYPGELFF. The CDR3 nucleotides read TGTGCCACCCAAAGAGCTTACCCCGGGGAGCTGTTTTTT. This rearrangement joins TRBV7-9 to TRBJ2-2, with D uncertain. This CDR3 region has 13 residues. Germline V gene sequence: CDR1 SEHNR, CDR2 FQNEAQ (reference sequence). Trimming took off 10 bases at V and 6 bases at J, with 15 bases between the two ends.

This clonotype appeared many times. The V and J genes are TRBV12-3 or TRBV12-4 and TRBJ1-1; 10 bases are a match to TRBD1. Trimming cost V 1 base and J 7 bases; bases outside gene matches: 6. The CDR3 consists of 15 residues. The chain's CDR3 is CASSLGDRGDVEAFF. The CDR3 region has the DNA TGTGCCAGCAGTTTAGGGGACAGGGGAGACGTTGAAGCTTTCTTT.

The V gene is TRBV20-1, the J gene TRBJ2-5, with D hard to call. With 6 bases removed from V and 5 bases from J, the gap between germline ends came to 16 bases. Germline V lookup: CDR1 DFQATT, CDR2 SNEGSKA (reference sequence). This CDR3 comprises 13 residues. The CDR3 sequence: CSAIRAARETQYF. For the CDR3, the DNA is TGCAGTGCAATTAGGGCGGCCCGGGAGACCCAGTACTTC.

The gene calls are TRBV5-5 and TRBJ2-1; tentatively, D is TRBD1 (5 bases). V shed 7 bases and J shed 0 bases, with 17 bases lying between them. Germline values: CDR1 SGHKS, CDR2 YYEKEE (reference sequence). The CDR3 sequence is 16 residues long. As DNA, the CDR3 is TGTGCCAGCGCTCGCGGACACTCGAGCTCCTACAATGAGCAGTTCTTC. As protein: CASARGHSSSYNEQFF.

V usage is TRBV7-9 and J usage is TRBJ2-5; no clear D gene. Germline CDR1 SEHNR, CDR2 FQNEAQ (reference sequence). The CDR3 consists of 14 residues. Trimming took off 4 bases at V and 5 bases at J, with 14 bases between the two ends. CDR3 region: CASSSSRSGETQYF. CDR3 DNA sequence: TGTGCCAGCAGCTCCAGCAGGTCCGGGGAGACCCAGTACTTC.

The rearrangement links TRBV12-3 or TRBV12-4 to TRBJ1-5, with D uncertain. CDR3 length: 13 amino acids. V lost 4 bases, J lost 11 bases, and 15 bases lay in between. In DNA, the CDR3 is TGTGCCAGCAGTTCGGGTGGTGATTTAGCCCAGCATTTT. Translation: CASSSGGDLAQHF.

This clonotype turned up a few times. The chain uses TRBV6-5 and TRBJ2-7, with 7 bases lining up with TRBD2. V lost 0 bases and J lost 3; bases outside the gene matches: 2. The germline V gene encodes CDR1 MNHEY and CDR2 SVGAGI. The CDR3 contains 14 residues. DNA for the CDR3: TGTGCCAGCAGTTACTCGGGGGGGGGCTACGAGCAGTACTTC. Translating gives CASSYSGGGYEQYF.

The rearrangement uses TRBV9 and TRBJ2-6, with a possible D match to TRBD2 (5 bases). The V and J ends lost 0 bases and 0 bases respectively, with 10 bases between them. The germline CDR1 and CDR2 sequences are SGDLS and YYNGEE. The CDR3 totals 17 residues. CDR3 DNA: TGTGCCAGCAGCGTAGGTCCCGGGGACTCTGGGGCCAACGTCCTGACTTTC. It codes for CASSVGPGDSGANVLTF.

There are a few counts of this clonotype. The rearrangement uses TRBV27 and TRBJ2-2; the match to TRBD1 covers 9 bases. The J segment lost 10 bases and the V segment lost 5 bases, leaving 20 bases of the junction unmatched. The CDR3 contains 18 residues. Germline V CDR1 and CDR2: MNHEY, SMNVEV (reference sequence). The CDR3 region is CASSPQGRTGEFRVELFF. The DNA for the CDR3 is TGTGCCAGCAGTCCCCAAGGGAGGACAGGGGAATTTCGGGTGGAGCTGTTTTTT.

In DNA, the CDR3 is TGCGCCAGCAGCTTGGAAGGGTGGAATGAGCAGTTCTTC. Protein sequence: CASSLEGWNEQFF. The chain combines TRBV5-1 with TRBJ2-1; D call uncertain. Germline-derived CDR1 and CDR2 are SGHRS and YFSETQ. The CDR3 is 13 residues long. V lost 0 bases to trimming and J lost 7 bases, with 8 bases between them.

The CDR3 reads CATSEADTNYGYTF. CDR3 nucleotides: TGTGCCACCAGTGAGGCAGACACCAACTATGGCTACACCTTC. The chain combines TRBV24-1 with TRBJ1-2; D is unresolved. CDR1 KGHDR and CDR2 SFDVKD come from the germline V gene. V lost 4 bases and J 2 bases, leaving 10 bases between the germline ends. CDR3 length: 14 residues.

The chain carries TRBV3-1 and TRBJ1-4; D unresolved. The length of the CDR3 is 13 residues. Germline loops: CDR1 LGHDT, CDR2 YNNKEL (reference sequence). The V gene lost 3 bases and the J gene lost 11 bases, with 13 bases spanning the gap. CDR3 sequence reads: CASSQTGAGKLFF. The CDR3 DNA is TGTGCCAGCAGCCAGACGGGCGCCGGGAAACTGTTTTTT.

The chain employs TRBV12-3 or TRBV12-4 and TRBJ2-3; the D gene is possibly TRBD2 (5 bases). Trimming removed 7 bases from V and 5 bases from J, with 13 bases in between. The CDR3 loop spans 13 amino acids. The CDR3 nucleotides are TGTGCCAGCACCCCGGGGTCTCAAGATACGCAGTATTTT. Its protein is CASTPGSQDTQYF.

For this clonotype: One end of the junction fails to match germline, which may point to a read error. The V call is TRBV7-9, the J call TRBJ2-5; D might be TRBD2 (5 bases). From germline, CDR1 is SEHNR and CDR2 FQNEAQ (reference sequence). The CDR3 consists of 15 residues. CDR3 in DNA: TGTGCCAGCAGCCCCCAAGGACTGCGCCAAGACACCCAGTACTTC. It codes for CASSPQGLRQDTQYF.